The 32 T cell receptor beta chains reported below all come from one sample, sequenced in a study of shared clonotypes between healthy human individuals. TCRdb's copy holds only in-frame clones and misses some; the assay was immunoSEQ multiplex PCR. The sample has some 2.4 million clones; more than 85% are singletons. The specimen was naive CD4+ T cells from PBMCs. Subset in this sample: CD45RA+ positively selected. The source is a man younger than 35 in good health. Some clones in this sample may be carry-over from other donors' samples.

The V call is TRBV6-1, the J call TRBJ2-2; TRBD1 agrees at 7 bases. The CDR3 covers 14 residues. Germline loops: CDR1 MNHNS, CDR2 SASEGT. The junction had 8 bases not matched to a gene; V was cut back by 10 bases and J by 3 bases. The DNA of the CDR3 is TGTGCCACCTCCGAGACAGGGTACACCGGGGAGCTGTTTTTT. Amino acids: CATSETGYTGELFF.

The chain employs TRBV28 and TRBJ2-1; 8 positions agree with TRBD2. The germline CDR1 and CDR2 sequences are MDHEN and SYDVKM. The V and J ends lost 6 bases and 6 bases, in that order; junction bases with no gene match: 10. The CDR3 length is 15 residues. The CDR3 DNA sequence: TGTGCCAGCAGCCCCCTAGGTCGGGGGGGCAATGAGCAGTTCTTC. Amino acids: CASSPLGRGGNEQFF.

This clone was observed a single time. The chain carries TRBV18 and TRBJ2-3; D is perhaps TRBD2 (6 bases). CDR3 length: 15 residues. V was clipped by 4 bases and J by 3 bases, with 14 bases between them. CDR1 KGHSH and CDR2 LQKENI come from the germline V gene. For the CDR3, the DNA is TGTGCCAGCTCACGTTTACTACGGGAGACAGATACGCAGTATTTT. It yields the protein CASSRLLRETDTQYF.

Details on this clone: The sample contains more than one DNA sequence encoding this CDR3. CDR3 loop: CASSKGLAGNNEQFF. The CDR3, as DNA: TGTGCCAGCAGCAAAGGACTAGCGGGTAACAATGAGCAGTTCTTC. The chain joins TRBV7-3 to TRBJ2-1, with 11 bases aligning to TRBD2. This CDR3 has 15 amino acids. V lost 5 bases to trimming and J lost 5 bases; unmatched junction nucleotides: 5. CDR1 and CDR2 from the germline V gene are SGHTA and FQGTGA.

This clone was picked up one time. The V and J genes are TRBV18 and TRBJ2-1; 7 nucleotides align to TRBD2. The CDR3 loop spans 14 amino acids. Germline V gives CDR1 KGHSH, CDR2 LQKENI. V dropped 8 bases and J dropped 0; count of bases not matched to a gene: 4. The CDR3 DNA reads as TGTGCCAGCCGGCGGGAGAGCTCCTACAATGAGCAGTTCTTC. It specifies CASRRESSYNEQFF.

The chain employs TRBV28 and TRBJ2-5; tentatively, D is TRBD1 (6 bases). The end of the DNA aligns better with TRBJ2-7, so the J call may be wrong. The CDR3 contains 14 residues. Germline CDR1 reads MDHEN; CDR2 reads SYDVKM. CDR3 in amino acids: CASSSQGSSYEQYF. DNA of the CDR3: TGTGCCAGCAGTTCACAGGGTTCGTCCTACGAGCAGTACTTC.

This clone was recorded only once. The gene calls are TRBV7-3 and TRBJ2-7, with D perhaps matching TRBD1 or TRBD2 (6 bases each). CDR1 SGHTA and CDR2 FQGTGA come from the germline V gene. The V end lost 5 bases, the J end lost 6 bases, and 17 bases lay between the germline ends. The CDR3 runs to 14 residues. CDR3 DNA: TGTGCCAGCAGCCCCACGGGGGCAGAGGGCGAGCAGTACTTC. Residues: CASSPTGAEGEQYF.

The chain carries TRBV6-6 and TRBJ1-1; D remains unclear. Germline V gene sequence: CDR1 MNHNY, CDR2 SVGAGI (reference sequence). The CDR3 loop spans 11 amino acids. The V end was cut by 6 bases, the J end by 1 base, with 3 bases between. CDR3 coding DNA: TGTGCCAGCAGGACGAACACTGAAGCTTTCTTT. Translated: CASRTNTEAFF.

The count of this clone is one. This chain links TRBV28 with TRBJ2-7; 10 bases line up with TRBD1. Germline V gene data show CDR1 as MDHEN and CDR2 as SYDVKM. CDR3 size: 14 residues. The junction had 6 bases not matched to a gene; V was cut back by 7 bases and J by 3 bases. This CDR3 reads CASTSGDRGYEQYF. In DNA, the CDR3 is TGTGCCAGCACCTCCGGGGACAGGGGCTACGAGCAGTACTTC.

The rearrangement uses TRBV4-1 and TRBJ2-7, with D maybe TRBD2 (6 bases). Germline V gives CDR1 MGHRA, CDR2 YSYEKL. The V and J ends lost 4 bases and 3 bases respectively, with 13 bases between them. This CDR3 has 14 amino acids. Here the CDR3 DNA reads TGCGCCAGCAGCCGAAGTAGCGGAATCTACGAGCAGTACTTC. It yields the protein CASSRSSGIYEQYF.

In its sample, this clone was seen once. This sequence joins TRBV7-8 and TRBJ1-2; unclear D gene. CDR3 size: 15 residues. CDR1 and CDR2 (germline): SGHVS, FQNEAQ. V was shortened by 3 bases and J by 1 base, with 12 bases between the two germline ends. CDR3 protein: CASSLGRTINYGYTF. CDR3 coding DNA: TGTGCCAGCAGCTTGGGCAGAACCATTAACTATGGCTACACCTTC.

V and J are TRBV28 and TRBJ2-7; D gene ambiguous. Germline V lookup: CDR1 MDHEN, CDR2 SYDVKM. The CDR3 extends over 15 amino acids. V was trimmed by 6 bases and J by 4 bases, leaving 19 bases between them. This chain's CDR3 is CASSLSFGLAYEQYF. In nucleotides, the CDR3 is TGTGCCAGCAGCCTCTCTTTCGGTTTGGCTTACGAGCAGTACTTC. The variable domain in full, with the rest retrieved from reference TRBV28 and TRBJ2-7, is DVKVTQSSRYLVKRTGEKVFLECVQDMDHENMFWYRQDPGLGLRLIYFSYDVKMKEKGDIPEGYSVSREKKERFSLILESASTNQTSMYLCASSLSFGLAYEQYFGPGTRLTVT.

The chain is built from TRBV7-8 and TRBJ1-3, with 7 nucleotides matching TRBD1. Germline CDR1 reads SGHVS; CDR2 reads FQNEAQ. The CDR3 is 17 residues long. The J segment lost 0 bases and the V segment lost 5 bases, leaving 10 bases of the junction unmatched. In nucleotides, the CDR3 is TGTGCCAGCAGCGCCTCCTGGGACAGTTCCTCTGGAAACACCATATATTTT. This codes for CASSASWDSSSGNTIYF.

V is TRBV18 and J is TRBJ1-1, with D uncertain. Germline CDR1 KGHSH, CDR2 LQKENI. This CDR3 contains 15 residues. Trimming removed 6 bases from V and 3 bases from J, with 17 bases in between. CDR3 sequence (DNA): TGTGCCAGCTCCCAAGGGAACCCTCTTTACACTGAAGCTTTCTTT. It is translated as CASSQGNPLYTEAFF.

CDR3 loop: CASSDLGGQETQYF. The CDR3 region has the DNA TGTGCCAGCAGCGACCTGGGTGGGCAAGAGACCCAGTACTTC. V is TRBV25-1 and J is TRBJ2-5; D not resolved. Trimming removed 6 bases at V and 2 bases at J, with 13 bases between. Germline CDR1 MGHDK, CDR2 SYGVNS. The CDR3 sequence is 14 residues long.

The chain uses TRBV18 and TRBJ1-1; TRBD1 agrees at 7 bases. The CDR3 loop spans 14 amino acids. Germline CDR1 and CDR2: KGHSH and LQKENI. The V gene end was trimmed by 6 bases and the J gene end by 4 bases; junction bases not matched to a gene: 8. For the CDR3, the DNA is TGTGCCAGCTCGGGGAGGGGGCAGGCCACTGAAGCTTTCTTT. It codes for CASSGRGQATEAFF.

The CDR3 nucleotides are TGTGCCACCAGCAGAGCCCCGGGACTCCCCTCAGGGGGCAATCAGCCCCAGCATTTT. Protein: CATSRAPGLPSGGNQPQHF. The V and J genes are TRBV15 and TRBJ1-5, with a tentative D call TRBD1 (6 bases). The CDR3 is 19 amino acids. CDR1 is LNHNV and CDR2 is YYDKDF in the germline V gene (reference sequence). Trimming took off 1 base at V and 2 bases at J, with 21 bases between the two ends.

The chain couples TRBV2 to TRBJ1-1, with D possibly TRBD1 on 6 matching bases. The CDR3 totals 14 residues. V gave up 5 bases and J gave up 4 bases, with 14 bases separating them. Germline V gene data show CDR1 as SNHLY and CDR2 as FYNNEI. CDR3 loop: CASSLTGTSTEAFF. The CDR3 region has the DNA TGTGCCAGCAGTCTCACCGGGACATCCACTGAAGCTTTCTTT.

The V gene is TRBV5-1, the J gene TRBJ2-7; TRBD2 agrees at 11 bases. Losses at the gene ends were 4 bases for V and 0 bases for J; bases not matched to a gene: 6. Germline V gene sequence: CDR1 SGHRS, CDR2 YFSETQ. CDR3 length equals 16 residues. In nucleotides, the CDR3 is TGCGCCAGCAGCCGGGGACTAGCGGCTTACTCCTACGAGCAGTACTTC. Protein: CASSRGLAAYSYEQYF.

J is TRBJ1-1 and V is TRBV6-1; 7 bases are a match to TRBD1. V was pared by 0 bases and J by 4 bases, with 2 bases of the junction left unmatched. CDR3 length: 14 amino acids. The V gene's germline CDR1 is MNHNS and CDR2 SASEGT. The CDR3 reads CASSEAGQLTEAFF. DNA of the CDR3: TGTGCCAGCAGTGAAGCGGGACAGCTCACTGAAGCTTTCTTT.

V and J are TRBV5-6 and TRBJ2-7, with 12 bases identical to TRBD2. The CDR3 spans 16 residues. V shed 3 bases and J 2 bases; nucleotides not matched to a gene: 6. Germline CDR1 is SGHDT and CDR2 is YYEEEE. The CDR3 protein is CASSSLLAGGPYEQYF. The DNA of the CDR3 is TGTGCCAGCAGCTCACTTCTAGCGGGAGGGCCCTACGAGCAGTACTTC. The full variable domain, with the rest looked up from reference TRBV5-6 and TRBJ2-7, is DAGVTQSPTHLIKTRGQQVTLRCSPKSGHDTVSWYQQALGQGPQFIFQYYEEEERQRGNFPDRFSGHQFPNYSSELNVNALLLGDSALYLCASSSLLAGGPYEQYFGPGTRLTVT.

Details on this clone: Other nucleotide sequences in the sample specify the same CDR3. This chain connects TRBV19 to TRBJ2-2; possibly TRBD2 for D (6 bases). This CDR3 spans 14 amino acids. Trimming removed 0 bases at V and 5 bases at J, with 7 bases between. The germline CDR1 and CDR2 sequences are LNHDA and SQIVND (reference sequence). CDR3 in amino acids: CASSIDGGTGELFF. The CDR3 DNA reads as TGTGCCAGTAGTATAGACGGGGGAACCGGGGAGCTGTTTTTT.

This clone has only one observation. This chain uses TRBV14 with TRBJ2-7, with a tentative D call TRBD2 (6 bases). V lost 6 bases and J 2 bases, leaving 11 bases between the germline ends. CDR1 is SGHDN and CDR2 is FVKESK in the germline V gene. This CDR3 contains 13 residues. CDR3 nucleotides: TGTGCCAGCAGGTTTGGCGGGACCTACGAGCAGTACTTC. Amino acid sequence: CASRFGGTYEQYF.

This rearrangement joins TRBV4-1 to TRBJ1-4; tentative D call: TRBD1 (5 bases). The CDR3 loop spans 16 amino acids. Trimming took 0 bases from V and 2 from J, leaving 10 bases between them. The germline gives CDR1 MGHRA, CDR2 YSYEKL. DNA of the CDR3: TGCGCCAGCAGCCAAGATTTATGGGGGACTAATGAAAAACTGTTTTTT. Its protein is CASSQDLWGTNEKLFF.

The gene calls are TRBV11-2 and TRBJ2-7; TRBD2 might be the D (5 bases). This CDR3 has 12 amino acids. V was shortened by 5 bases and J by 5 bases, with 10 bases between the two germline ends. Germline CDR1 and CDR2: SGHAT and FQNNGV. The CDR3, as DNA: TGTGCCAGCAGCCGTCGGGGAGACGAGCAGTACTTC. Amino acids: CASSRRGDEQYF. Full variable domain (missing parts from reference TRBV11-2 and TRBJ2-7): EAGVAQSPRYKIIEKRQSVAFWCNPISGHATLYWYQQILGQGPKLLIQFQNNGVVDDSQLPKDRFSAERLKGVDSTLKIQPAKLEDSAVYLCASSRRGDEQYFGPGTRLTVT.

The chain links TRBV5-1 to TRBJ2-5; D is uncertain. CDR1 and CDR2 (germline): SGHRS, YFSETQ. The CDR3 totals 14 residues. Deletions cut 0 bases from V and 3 bases from J, with 9 bases between. The CDR3 spells CASSLDSHKETQYF. The CDR3 region has the DNA TGCGCCAGCAGCTTGGACAGCCATAAAGAGACCCAGTACTTC.

This chain connects TRBV30 to TRBJ1-4; TRBD1 matches 11 bases. The CDR3 is made up of 13 amino acids. After removal of 3 bases from V and 11 bases from J, the junction contained 5 bases not matched to a gene. Germline V CDR1 and CDR2: GTSNPN, SVGIG (reference sequence). The CDR3 protein is CAWRDRGLGKLFF. CDR3 sequence (DNA): TGTGCCTGGAGGGACAGGGGGCTCGGGAAACTGTTTTTT.

The chain is built from TRBV5-6 and TRBJ2-7; 8 bases align to TRBD2. From germline, CDR1 is SGHDT and CDR2 YYEEEE. CDR3 size: 14 residues. The V segment lost 4 bases and the J segment 5 bases; nucleotides outside the gene matches: 8. The chain's CDR3 is CASSQMVGGDEQYF. CDR3 DNA sequence: TGTGCCAGCAGCCAGATGGTCGGGGGGGACGAGCAGTACTTC.

The chain links TRBV5-1 to TRBJ2-2, with TRBD1 matching over 9 bases. The trim removed 5 bases at V and 5 bases at J, leaving 7 bases unmatched. This CDR3 has 15 amino acids. Germline CDR1 is SGHRS and CDR2 is YFSETQ. The CDR3 DNA sequence: TGCGCCAGCAGAACGACAGGGGGAAAAACCGGGGAGCTGTTTTTT. Protein product: CASRTTGGKTGELFF.

The chain combines TRBV14 with TRBJ1-4; 7 positions match TRBD1. The V gene end was trimmed by 4 bases and the J gene end by 5 bases; junction bases not matched to a gene: 7. Germline-derived CDR1 and CDR2 are SGHDN and FVKESK. The CDR3 loop spans 15 amino acids. The CDR3 here is CASSRLGTANEKLFF. As DNA, the CDR3 is TGTGCCAGCAGCCGACTAGGGACAGCGAATGAAAAACTGTTTTTT.

The gene calls are TRBV25-1 and TRBJ2-3; tentative D call: TRBD2 (5 bases). Germline-derived CDR1 and CDR2 are MGHDK and SYGVNS. The CDR3 sequence is 16 residues long. The V and J ends lost 3 bases and 2 bases respectively, with 15 bases between them. The CDR3, as DNA: TGTGCCAGCAGTGACGGGAAAGGGCCCCACACAGATACGCAGTATTTT. It yields the protein CASSDGKGPHTDTQYF.

The CDR3 coding sequence is TGTGCCACCCTTCTCTGGCCTTACGGGGAGCAGTTCTTC. It encodes CATLLWPYGEQFF. V usage is TRBV15 and J usage is TRBJ2-1; D remains unclear. CDR3 size: 13 residues. CDR1 is LNHNV and CDR2 is YYDKDF in the germline V gene (reference sequence). Deletions cut 8 bases from V and 10 bases from J, with 18 bases between.